The rows below give T cell receptor beta chains drawn from one sample of a study of blood T cell repertoires in COVID-19. The protocol was immunoSEQ multiplex PCR, while the TCRdb copy is restricted to in-frame clones and leaves out a portion. This sample has over 15,000 clones, with about 83% found just once. The sample comprised peripheral blood. The origin of the receptors is a human donor in a cohort sampled during active COVID-19. CDR3s include the opening cysteine and the closing phenylalanine or tryptophan. Each record gives: CDR3 DNA, CDR3 protein, V gene, clone size, J gene, D gene, CDR3 length. The D gene is left open where the match is weak. Where a row states a size, it is once, few, many or the class of an expanded clone; other rows omit it.

TGTGCCAGCAGACGGACAGTCGGGGAGCTGTTTTTT | CASRRTVGELFF | TRBV12-3/TRBV12-4 | . | TRBJ2-2 | . | 12
TGTGCCAGCATGGGCCCCTCGGGACAGGGGAGGACCGGGGAGCTGTTTTTT | CASMGPSGQGRTGELFF | TRBV28 | . | TRBJ2-2 | TRBD1 | 17
TGCGCCAGCAGCCAAGTACTAGCGGGGCGGAACTCCTACAATGAGCAGTTCTTC | CASSQVLAGRNSYNEQFF | TRBV4-3 | . | TRBJ2-1 | TRBD2 | 18
TGTGCCAGCAGTTTCACCGGGGGAACCGGGGAGCTGTTTTTT | CASSFTGGTGELFF | TRBV28 | . | TRBJ2-2 | . | 14
TGTGCCAGCAGACGACAGGGTGATCCCTACAAGCAGTACTTC | CASRRQGDPYKQYF | TRBV28 | . | TRBJ2-7 | TRBD1 | 14
TGTGCCAGCAGCTTAGCCCACAGGGAGGGAGCTTTCTTT | CASSLAHREGAFF | TRBV7-8 | . | TRBJ1-1 | . | 13
TGCGCCAGCAGCTCGACTAGCGGGAGGATCTTTAGCTCCTACAATGAGCAGTTCTTC | CASSSTSGRIFSSYNEQFF | TRBV5-1 | . | TRBJ2-1 | TRBD2 | 19
TGTGCCAGCTTTCGGGGAGCCGGGGAGCTGTTTTTT | CASFRGAGELFF | TRBV6-7 | . | TRBJ2-2 | . | 12
TGTGCCAGCAGTGACTGGGGGCTGGAGACAGATACGCAGTATTTT | CASSDWGLETDTQYF | TRBV2 | . | TRBJ2-3 | . | 15
TGTGCCAGCAGCTTAGGGGCAAGTTCTAGCACAGATACGCAGTATTTT | CASSLGASSSTDTQYF | TRBV11-1 | . | TRBJ2-3 | . | 16
TGTGCCAGCAGTGAGGCAGAAGCGAGCACAGATACGCAGTATTTT | CASSEAEASTDTQYF | TRBV6-1 | . | TRBJ2-3 | . | 15
TGTGCCAGCAGCTCGGACAGGGACGGCTACACCTTC | CASSSDRDGYTF | TRBV5-4 | . | TRBJ1-2 | TRBD1 | 12
TGTGCCAGTAGTATAACGGGGGACACTGAAGCTTTCTTT | CASSITGDTEAFF | TRBV19 | . | TRBJ1-1 | . | 13
TGCGCCAGCAGCCAAGACCTCCGGACAGGGGGGTTGACTGAAGCTTTCTTT | CASSQDLRTGGLTEAFF | TRBV4-3 | . | TRBJ1-1 | TRBD1 | 17
TGTGCCAGCTTGCGGCTTGGTAGCGAGGACGAGCAGTTCTTC | CASLRLGSEDEQFF | TRBV11-2 | once | TRBJ2-1 | . | 14
TGTGCCAGTAGTGGACAGAATAATAATTCACCCCTCCACTTT | CASSGQNNNSPLHF | TRBV19 | . | TRBJ1-6 | . | 14
TGTGCCTGGAGTGTAGGAGGGGCTGGGGCCAACGTCCTGACTTTC | CAWSVGGAGANVLTF | TRBV30 | . | TRBJ2-6 | . | 15
TGTGCCAGCAGGGCCGGACTATTTTTTGAGCAGTACTTC | CASRAGLFFEQYF | TRBV28 | . | TRBJ2-7 | . | 13
TGTGCCAGCAGCTTCTCAGCGGGAGTACCGGATACGCAGTATTTT | CASSFSAGVPDTQYF | TRBV7-2 | . | TRBJ2-3 | TRBD2 | 15
TGCGCCAGCAGCCAAGGACTAGCGGGAGCAGATACGCAGTATTTT | CASSQGLAGADTQYF | TRBV4-3 | . | TRBJ2-3 | TRBD2 | 15
TGTGCCAGCAGCCAAGACCCCAGAGGGACTAGCGGGAGGTTCTACAATGAGCAGTTCTTC | CASSQDPRGTSGRFYNEQFF | TRBV14 | . | TRBJ2-1 | TRBD2 | 20
TGTGCCAGCAGCAACATCGGGGGGCTTGTTGGTGAAAAACTGTTTTTT | CASSNIGGLVGEKLFF | TRBV3-1/TRBV3-2 | . | TRBJ1-4 | . | 16
TGTGCCAGCAGCTTAGACAGGGACCAGCCCCAGCATTTT | CASSLDRDQPQHF | TRBV7-2 | . | TRBJ1-5 | . | 13
TGTGCCACCAGCCCTAGTGTATACAATGAGCAGTTCTTC | CATSPSVYNEQFF | TRBV15 | few | TRBJ2-1 | . | 13
TGCGCCAGCAGCGAGACCACGGGCTACGAGCAGTACTTC | CASSETTGYEQYF | TRBV4-1 | . | TRBJ2-7 | . | 13
TGTGCCAGCAGCTCGAATGGGGCAGACACTGAAGCTTTCTTT | CASSSNGADTEAFF | TRBV11-2 | . | TRBJ1-1 | . | 14
TGTGCCAGCAGTTACTCGAACTTAGTTCAAGAGACCCAGTACTTC | CASSYSNLVQETQYF | TRBV6-6 | . | TRBJ2-5 | . | 15
TGTGCCACCAGCAGAGTCCGGACAGGTAGCAATGAGCAGTTCTTC | CATSRVRTGSNEQFF | TRBV15 | . | TRBJ2-1 | TRBD1 | 15
TGTGCCAGTAGGGCAGGGGGCGGGAGCACTGAAGCTTTCTTT | CASRAGGGSTEAFF | TRBV19 | . | TRBJ1-1 | TRBD1 | 14